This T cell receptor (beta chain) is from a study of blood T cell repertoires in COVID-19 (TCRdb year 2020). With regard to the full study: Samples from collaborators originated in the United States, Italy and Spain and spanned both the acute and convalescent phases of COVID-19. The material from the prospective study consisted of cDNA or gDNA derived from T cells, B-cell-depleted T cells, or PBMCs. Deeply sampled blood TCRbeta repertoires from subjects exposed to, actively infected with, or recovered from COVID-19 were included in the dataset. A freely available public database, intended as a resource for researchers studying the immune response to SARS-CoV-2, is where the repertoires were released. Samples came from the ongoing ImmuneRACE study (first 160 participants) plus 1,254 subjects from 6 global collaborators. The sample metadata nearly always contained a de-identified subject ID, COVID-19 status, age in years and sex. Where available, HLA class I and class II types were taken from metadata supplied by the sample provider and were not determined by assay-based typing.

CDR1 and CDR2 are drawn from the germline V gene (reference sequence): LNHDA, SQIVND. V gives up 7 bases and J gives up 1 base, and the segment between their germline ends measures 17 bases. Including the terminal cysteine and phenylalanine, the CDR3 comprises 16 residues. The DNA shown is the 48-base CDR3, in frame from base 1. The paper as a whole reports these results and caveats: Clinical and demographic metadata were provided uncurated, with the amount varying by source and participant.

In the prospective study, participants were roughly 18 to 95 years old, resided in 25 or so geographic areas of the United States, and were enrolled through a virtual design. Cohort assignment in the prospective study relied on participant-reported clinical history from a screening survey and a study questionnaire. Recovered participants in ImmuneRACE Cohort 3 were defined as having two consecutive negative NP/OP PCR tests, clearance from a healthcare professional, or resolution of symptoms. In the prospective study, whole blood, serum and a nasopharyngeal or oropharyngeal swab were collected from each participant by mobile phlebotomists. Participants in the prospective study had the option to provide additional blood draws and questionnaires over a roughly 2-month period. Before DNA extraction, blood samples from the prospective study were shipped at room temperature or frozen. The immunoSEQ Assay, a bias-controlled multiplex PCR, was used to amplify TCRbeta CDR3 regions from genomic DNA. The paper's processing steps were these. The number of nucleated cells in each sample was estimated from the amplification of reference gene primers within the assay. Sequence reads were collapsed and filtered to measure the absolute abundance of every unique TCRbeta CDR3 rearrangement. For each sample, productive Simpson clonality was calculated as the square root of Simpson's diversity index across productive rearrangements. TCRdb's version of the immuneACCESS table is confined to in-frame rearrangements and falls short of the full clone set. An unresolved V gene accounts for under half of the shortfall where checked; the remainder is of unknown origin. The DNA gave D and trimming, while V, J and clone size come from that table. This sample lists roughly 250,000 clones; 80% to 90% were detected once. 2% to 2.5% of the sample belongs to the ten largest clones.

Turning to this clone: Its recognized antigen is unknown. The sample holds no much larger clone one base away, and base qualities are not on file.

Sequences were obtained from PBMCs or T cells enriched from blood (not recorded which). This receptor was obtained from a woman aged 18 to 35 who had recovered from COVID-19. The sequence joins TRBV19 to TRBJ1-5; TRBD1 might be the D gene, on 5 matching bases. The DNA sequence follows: TGTGCCAGTAATGATGGAGCGGGACTGAGCAATCAGCCCCAGCATTTT. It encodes CASNDGAGLSNQPQHF.